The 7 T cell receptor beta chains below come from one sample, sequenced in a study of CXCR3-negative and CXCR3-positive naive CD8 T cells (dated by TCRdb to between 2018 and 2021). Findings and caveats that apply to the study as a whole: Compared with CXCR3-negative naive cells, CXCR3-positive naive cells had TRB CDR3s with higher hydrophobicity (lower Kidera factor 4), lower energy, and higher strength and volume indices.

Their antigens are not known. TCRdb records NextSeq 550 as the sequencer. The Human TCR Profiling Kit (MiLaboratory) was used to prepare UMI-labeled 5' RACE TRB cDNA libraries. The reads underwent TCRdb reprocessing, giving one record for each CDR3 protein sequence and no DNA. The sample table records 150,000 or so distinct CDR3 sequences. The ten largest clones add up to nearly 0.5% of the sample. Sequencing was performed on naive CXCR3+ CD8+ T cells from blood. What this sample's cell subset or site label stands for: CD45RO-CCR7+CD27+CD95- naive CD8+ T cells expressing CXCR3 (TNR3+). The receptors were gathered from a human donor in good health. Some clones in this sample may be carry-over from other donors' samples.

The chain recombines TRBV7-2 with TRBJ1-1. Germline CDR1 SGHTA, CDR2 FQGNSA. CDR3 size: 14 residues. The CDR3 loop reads CASSPPSKAQSAFF.

CDR3 region: CSASALGGQYF. The chain joins TRBV20-1 to TRBJ2-7; there is no DNA to check the TCRdb D call of TRBD1. The CDR3 has 11 residues. Germline CDR1 is DFQATT and CDR2 is SNEGSKA (reference sequence).

This CDR3 reads CASSYNPDTQYF. The V gene is TRBV28, the J gene TRBJ2-3. CDR3 length: 12 amino acids. Per germline, CDR1 MDHEN and CDR2 SYDVKM.

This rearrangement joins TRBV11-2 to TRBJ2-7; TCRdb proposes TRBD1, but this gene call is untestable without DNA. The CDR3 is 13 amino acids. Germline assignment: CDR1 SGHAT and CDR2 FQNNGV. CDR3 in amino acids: CASSLGEGFEQYF. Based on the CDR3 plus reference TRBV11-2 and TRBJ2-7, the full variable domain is EAGVAQSPRYKIIEKRQSVAFWCNPISGHATLYWYQQILGQGPKLLIQFQNNGVVDDSQLPKDRFSAERLKGVDSTLKIQPAKLEDSAVYLCASSLGEGFEQYFGPGTRLTVT.

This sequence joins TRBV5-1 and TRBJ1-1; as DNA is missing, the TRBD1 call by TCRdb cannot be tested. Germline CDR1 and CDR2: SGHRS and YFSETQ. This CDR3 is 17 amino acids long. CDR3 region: CASSLPRDRVGGTEAFF.

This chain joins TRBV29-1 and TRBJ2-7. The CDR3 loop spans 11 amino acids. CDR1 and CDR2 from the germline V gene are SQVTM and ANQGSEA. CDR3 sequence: CSVLESYEQYF.

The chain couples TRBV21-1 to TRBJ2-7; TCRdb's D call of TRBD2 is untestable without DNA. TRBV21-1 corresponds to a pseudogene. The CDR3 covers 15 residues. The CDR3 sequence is CASSKATSGRRMQYF.